This is a list of T cell receptor beta chains from one sample in a study of blood T cells in healthy people across ages. In TCRdb, the 5' RACE reads were re-called with MiXCR into one record per CDR3 protein. The sample contains 850,000 to 1,000,000 distinct CDR3 sequences, roughly half of which appear only once. Sequencing used blood. The receptors stem from a woman aged 55-70 years in good health. Both conserved end residues are part of each CDR3. The D gene is left open where the match is weak. Not every row has a clone size; where given, it reads once, few, many or a size class.

v_gene	d_gene	abundance	j_gene	CDR3nt	CDR3aa
TRBV7-2	TRBD1	.	TRBJ1-6	TGTGCCAGCAGATTAAACCCCGGGACAGGGGCTAATTCACCCCTCCACTTT	CASRLNPGTGANSPLHF
TRBV28	.	.	TRBJ2-7	TGTGCCAGCGGGGGGGGGCTCGAGCAGTACTTC	CASGGGLEQYF
TRBV14	.	.	TRBJ2-7	TGTGCCAGCAGCGTTTTCTTTGGGACCTCCTACGAGCAGTACTTC	CASSVFFGTSYEQYF
TRBV28	TRBD1	once	TRBJ2-4	TGTGCCAGCAGTTTTTGGGACAGGGCCAAAAACATTCAGTACTTC	CASSFWDRAKNIQYF
TRBV20-1	.	.	TRBJ2-3	TGCAGTGCTCTACCCCTGAACTGGACCGTGGGTACGGCAGATACGCAGTATTTT	CSALPLNWTVGTADTQYF
TRBV15	TRBD1	.	TRBJ1-4	TGTGCCACCAGCCGGACAGGGGGGGATGAAAAACTGTTTTTT	CATSRTGGDEKLFF
TRBV29-1	TRBD1	.	TRBJ1-2	TGCAGCGGGGGACAGGAGTATGGCTACACCTTC	CSGGQEYGYTF
TRBV4-2	TRBD2	few	TRBJ2-1	TGTGCCAGCAGCCGTACACTAGCGTCCAATGAGCAGTTCTTC	CASSRTLASNEQFF
TRBV20-1	.	once	TRBJ2-1	TGCAGTGCTGAGGGGGGGGGGCAGTTCTTC	CSAEGGGQFF
TRBV12-3/TRBV12-4	.	few	TRBJ2-7	TGTGCCAGCAGTTTAAGGCTTGGCGGGACCTACGAGCAGTACTTC	CASSLRLGGTYEQYF
TRBV9	.	.	TRBJ1-3	TGTGCCAGCAGCGTCCAAACGGGCTCTGGAAACACCATATATTTT	CASSVQTGSGNTIYF
TRBV12-3/TRBV12-4	TRBD1	.	TRBJ2-1	TGTGCCAGCAGTTTAGACAGGGGATTTACTGAGCAGTTCTTC	CASSLDRGFTEQFF
TRBV11-2	.	few	TRBJ2-3	TGTGCCAGCAGCTTAGGGACCGTCTATTACACAGATACGCAGTATTTT	CASSLGTVYYTDTQYF
TRBV27	TRBD1	.	TRBJ2-7	TGTGCCAGCAGTTTTCTACTACAGGGGGCACCCTACGAGCAGTACTTC	CASSFLLQGAPYEQYF
TRBV5-4	.	few	TRBJ2-1	TGTGCCAGCAGCGTGGGTATTGCACGCGAGGGAACTGAGCAGTTCTTC	CASSVGIAREGTEQFF
TRBV4-1	TRBD1	once	TRBJ2-3	TGCGCCAGCAGCCCGGGACAGAAGCAGTATTTT	CASSPGQKQYF
TRBV7-9	.	once	TRBJ2-3	TGTGCCAGCAGCTTAGAACAGAATACGCAGTATTTT	CASSLEQNTQYF
TRBV2	.	.	TRBJ2-7	TGTGCCAGCAGCAACCAGGGGAACTCCTACGAGCAGTACTTC	CASSNQGNSYEQYF
TRBV4-1	.	few	TRBJ2-7	TGCGCCAGCAGCCAAGAACTCTCGTCAGGGATCTACGAGCAGTACTTC	CASSQELSSGIYEQYF
TRBV24-1	.	.	TRBJ2-1	TGTGCCACCAGTGATTCAGACACGGGACTTCTCAATGAGCAGCTCTTC	CATSDSDTGLLNEQLF
TRBV28	.	few	TRBJ2-5	TGTGCCAGCAGCTCACAGGGATGGGCGGCACAAGAGACCCAGTACTTC	CASSSQGWAAQETQYF
TRBV3-1	.	.	TRBJ2-7	TGTGTCAGCAGCCTAGCCCCGGCCTCCTACGAGCAGTACTTC	CVSSLAPASYEQYF
TRBV4-1	TRBD1	.	TRBJ2-7	TGCGCCAGCAGCCAACCGGGACAGAAGACCTACGAGCAGTACTTC	CASSQPGQKTYEQYF
TRBV20-1	TRBD2	few	TRBJ2-3	TGCAGTGCCCACAGACCGACTAGCACCCTCACAGATACGCAGTATTTT	CSAHRPTSTLTDTQYF
TRBV5-1	TRBD1	few	TRBJ2-1	TGCGCCAGCAGCGGGGACAGGGGGCATGAGCAGTTCTTC	CASSGDRGHEQFF
TRBV7-2	.	few	TRBJ1-1	TGTGCCAGCAGCCCCCAGCCCTACACTGAAGCTTTCTTT	CASSPQPYTEAFF
TRBV15	.	many	TRBJ1-2	TGTGCCACCAGCAGAGATCGGGGTCAGGAGGGCTACACCTTC	CATSRDRGQEGYTF
TRBV29-1	.	many	TRBJ2-5	TGCAGTGCTGGGGTCGGTGAGACCCAGTACTTC	CSAGVGETQYF
TRBV12-3/TRBV12-4	.	.	TRBJ2-7	TGTGCCAGCAGTTTTTCCAGATACGAGCAGTACTTC	CASSFSRYEQYF
TRBV2	.	.	TRBJ2-3	TGTGCCAGCACCCAGTCCCCGGGTTCAGATACGCAGTATTTT	CASTQSPGSDTQYF
TRBV20-1	.	.	TRBJ1-6	TGCAGTGCTAGAGAAGAGGGGATGTGGAATTCACCCCTCCACTTT	CSAREEGMWNSPLHF
TRBV30	.	.	TRBJ1-5	TGTGCCTGGAGTGTCTCTGGGAATCAGCCCCAGCATTTT	CAWSVSGNQPQHF
TRBV27	TRBD2	.	TRBJ2-1	TGTGCCAGCAGTTTACGCCTAGCGGGCAACAATGAGCAGTTCTTC	CASSLRLAGNNEQFF